One and the same sample provided the 13 T cell receptor beta chains below, sequenced in a study of vaccination and CD4 T cells after COVID-19. Antigens of these TCRs are unknown. Cultured CD4+ T cell DNA underwent sequencing with the Oncomine TCR Beta short-read assay. Using its own MiXCR run on the PCR reads, TCRdb lists one record per CDR3 protein. The sample holds around 20,000 distinct CDR3 sequences; roughly 60% are singletons and the top ten take 6.5% to 8%. Described treatment: approximately 9-day PBMC culture with coronavirus spike peptide pools or control peptides (ViraFEST assay). Source: CD4+ T cells from blood, cultured in vitro, taken before SARS-CoV-2 vaccination. These receptors were obtained from a human donor who had recovered from COVID-19.

The rearrangement joins TRBV15 to TRBJ1-2; no clear D. Germline values: CDR1 LNHNV, CDR2 YYDKDF (reference sequence). Trimming removed 0 bases at V and 0 bases at J, with 17 bases between. This CDR3 is 18 amino acids long. The CDR3 DNA reads as TGTGCCACCAGCAGAGATATCTTGAACAGACGCTCTAACTATGGCTACACCTTC. It is translated as CATSRDILNRRSNYGYTF.

A word on this clonotype: The junction differs from germline at one of its ends, possibly a read error. The J gene is TRBJ2-7, the V gene TRBV20-1; unclear D gene. From germline, CDR1 is DFQATT and CDR2 SNEGSKA (reference sequence). CDR3 length: 13 amino acids. The CDR3 DNA reads TGCAGTGCTGGAGACAACTTAAAGTACGAGCAGTACTTC. This codes for CSAGDNLKYEQYF.

The rearrangement joins TRBV6-1 to TRBJ2-1, with 10 bases fitting TRBD1. J lost 6 bases, V lost 3 bases, and 5 bases had no gene match. Germline V gene lookup returns CDR1 MNHNS and CDR2 SASEGT. CDR3 length: 15 amino acids. CDR3 nucleotides: TGTGCCAGCAGTGAGGGACAGGGGTTTCTCAATGAGCAGTTCTTC. Protein sequence: CASSEGQGFLNEQFF.

This clonotype was detected only once. The genes are TRBV2 and TRBJ2-3; a possible D gene is TRBD2 (6 bases). CDR1 and CDR2 from the germline V gene are SNHLY and FYNNEI. The CDR3 length is 14 residues. Trimming left V 3 bases short and J 5 bases short, with 12 bases between. The CDR3 DNA reads TGTGCCAGCAGTGAGTCGGGAGTGGGAGATACGCAGTATTTT. This encodes CASSESGVGDTQYF.

CDR3 protein: CASSYSSSRLSMNTEAFF. CDR3 in DNA: TGTGCCAGCAGTTACTCAAGCTCCCGCTTATCCATGAACACTGAAGCTTTCTTT. The V and J genes are TRBV6-5 and TRBJ1-1; D uncertain. The ends were cut back, 0 bases at V and 0 bases at J, with 17 bases in the middle. The CDR3 spans 18 residues. Germline V CDR1 and CDR2: MNHEY, SVGAGI.

Only a few counts were recorded for this clonotype. The chain recombines TRBV20-1 with TRBJ2-3; 7 bases fit TRBD2. J gave up 3 bases and V 6 bases, and 9 bases lay outside the gene matches. The CDR3 contains 14 residues. The V gene's germline CDR1 is DFQATT and CDR2 SNEGSKA (reference sequence). In DNA, the CDR3 is TGCAGTGCGCACTACGGAGCGGGAACAGATACGCAGTATTTT. It specifies CSAHYGAGTDTQYF.

V gene TRBV20-1 combines with J gene TRBJ2-3, with D hard to call. The length of the CDR3 is 14 residues. The V end lost 6 bases, the J end lost 1 base, and 14 bases lay between the germline ends. Germline-derived CDR1 and CDR2 are DFQATT and SNEGSKA (reference sequence). CDR3 bases: TGCAGTGCCAAGAGCAGTTTTGGCACAGATACGCAGTATTTT. Protein product: CSAKSSFGTDTQYF.

This clonotype was seen more than once but under ten times. J is TRBJ2-5 and V is TRBV20-1, with TRBD1 as a possible D gene (6 bases). The CDR3 sequence is 15 residues long. CDR1 is DFQATT, CDR2 SNEGSKA, per germline (reference sequence). V shed 0 bases and J shed 4 bases, with 15 bases lying between them. The CDR3 coding sequence is TGCAGTGCTAGAGAAACCAGGGGTAGGGGAGAGACCCAGTACTTC. Translated, it gives CSARETRGRGETQYF.

This clonotype was observed once. The rearrangement links TRBV5-5 to TRBJ2-5; possibly TRBD1 for D (6 bases). This CDR3 region has 11 residues. V lost 0 bases to trimming and J lost 9 bases, with 6 bases between them. CDR1 is SGHKS and CDR2 is YYEKEE in the germline V gene (reference sequence). The CDR3 region has the DNA TGTGCCAGCAGCTTGGAGGGGGCCCAGTACTTC. It specifies CASSLEGAQYF.

A few counts support this clonotype. The V call is TRBV28, the J call TRBJ1-1, with D possibly matching TRBD1 (6 bases). The V and J ends lost 6 bases and 1 base respectively, with 9 bases between them. Germline loops: CDR1 MDHEN, CDR2 SYDVKM. CDR3 size: 13 residues. The CDR3 reads CASRETGNTEAFF. Written as DNA, the CDR3 is TGTGCCAGCAGGGAGACAGGGAACACTGAAGCTTTCTTT.

J is TRBJ1-5 and V is TRBV30; perhaps TRBD1 as D (6 bases). This CDR3 contains 13 residues. Looked up from germline, CDR1 is GTSNPN and CDR2 is SVGIG (reference sequence). Deletions cut 0 bases from V and 6 bases from J, with 9 bases between. The CDR3 protein is CAWSVQQGQPQHF. As DNA, the CDR3 is TGTGCCTGGAGTGTACAACAGGGTCAGCCCCAGCATTTT.

V is TRBV28 and J is TRBJ2-1; 7 bases are shared with TRBD2. J was trimmed by 8 bases and V by 5 bases; bases with no gene match: 12. The CDR3 sequence is 15 residues long. Germline V gene lookup returns CDR1 MDHEN and CDR2 SYDVKM. In DNA, the CDR3 is TGTGCCAGCAGTGCCATGTGGCGGGAGAGTGATGAGCAGTTCTTC. Translating gives CASSAMWRESDEQFF.

The chain carries TRBV6-1 and TRBJ1-1; D gene uncertain. V lost 2 bases to trimming and J lost 3 bases, with 4 bases between them. The CDR3 runs to 12 residues. Germline V gene data show CDR1 as MNHNS and CDR2 as SASEGT. The CDR3 sequence: CASSERDTEAFF. The CDR3 DNA reads TGTGCCAGCAGTGAACGCGACACTGAAGCTTTCTTT.